This TCR beta chain was documented in a study of response to subunit inactivated influenza vaccine. Study-wide results and limits: Each seasonal flu vaccination may recruit only limited new T cells, authors suggested.

Using its own MiXCR run on the RT-PCR reads, TCRdb lists one record per CDR3 protein. The sample has more than 150,000 distinct CDR3 sequences, 7.5% to 10% seen once; the top ten hold about a tenth. About this clonotype: Its antigen remains unidentified.

The CDR3 runs to 14 residues. The germline V gene encodes CDR1 SGHTA and CDR2 FQGNSA. V shed 3 bases and J shed 2 bases, with 10 bases lying between them. The chain combines TRBV7-2 with TRBJ1-1; D ambiguous. The TCR comes from a man aged 50-60 years who received an inactivated influenza vaccine. The specimen comprised non-naive T cells sorted from PBMCs, sampled on the day of vaccination. The chain's CDR3 is CASSFALRNTEAFF. The CDR3 DNA reads as TGTGCCAGCAGCTTTGCACTACGTAACACTGAAGCTTTCTTT.